These 25 T cell receptor beta chains came from one sample sequenced in a study of cytomegalovirus exposure and HLA in healthy donors. The PCR made use of 60 Vbeta and 13 Jbeta primers. Sequenced by immunoSEQ multiplex PCR; TCRdb stores in-frame clones only, minus some. The sample holds under 250,000 clones, around four fifths seen once. Input material: PBMCs. Receptors were obtained from a man aged 50 to 60 in good health and CMV-seronegative.

The CDR3, as DNA: TGCAGCGTTGCCCCCGGGACAGTGGTTGGTACTCAGTACTTC. Encoded protein: CSVAPGTVVGTQYF. The rearrangement links TRBV29-1 to TRBJ2-5, with 7 bases fitting TRBD1. The V segment lost 4 bases and the J segment 11 bases; nucleotides outside the gene matches: 16. Germline V gives CDR1 SQVTM, CDR2 ANQGSEA. The CDR3 loop spans 14 amino acids.

DNA of the CDR3: TGTGCCAGCTCGCGGGAGGGATCAAATGAGCAGTTCTTC. Translation gives CASSREGSNEQFF. This chain links TRBV7-9 with TRBJ2-1; TRBD2 matches at 9 bases. Germline-derived CDR1 and CDR2 are SEHNR and FQNEAQ (reference sequence). The CDR3 spans 13 residues. V lost 8 bases, J lost 7 bases, and 6 bases stayed unmatched. The full variable domain, with the rest looked up from reference TRBV7-9 and TRBJ2-1, is DTGVSQNPRHKITKRGQNVTFRCDPISEHNRLYWYRQTLGQGPEFLTYFQNEAQLEKSRLLSDRFSAERPKGSFSTLEIQRTEQGDSAMYLCASSREGSNEQFFGPGTRLTVL.

The chain recombines TRBV9 with TRBJ1-1; 8 bases map to TRBD1. The CDR3 length is 18 residues. The ends lost 3 bases at V and 0 bases at J; junction bases unmatched: 13. Per germline, CDR1 SGDLS and CDR2 YYNGEE. The CDR3 here is CASSANPRTGKLNTEAFF. The CDR3 DNA is TGTGCCAGCAGCGCGAATCCCCGGACAGGGAAATTGAACACTGAAGCTTTCTTT.

V usage is TRBV30 and J usage is TRBJ2-5; 13 bases map to TRBD2. CDR1 is GTSNPN, CDR2 SVGIG, per germline (reference sequence). Unmatched junction bases numbered 11, after V lost 2 bases and J lost 5 bases. This CDR3 is 17 amino acids long. The CDR3 is CAWSPGLAGVAGETQYF. The CDR3 bases are TGTGCCTGGAGTCCCGGACTAGCGGGAGTAGCAGGGGAGACCCAGTACTTC.

This clone has just a few counts. The chain links TRBV27 to TRBJ1-5; 8 bases line up with TRBD1. The CDR3 sequence is 20 residues long. Germline CDR1 reads MNHEY; CDR2 reads SMNVEV (reference sequence). V was clipped by 5 bases and J by 0 bases; unmatched bases: 18. Written as DNA, the CDR3 is TGTGCCAGCAGTCCGCGAGTGAGACAGGGGAATAGGTATAGCAATCAGCCCCAGCATTTT. It is translated as CASSPRVRQGNRYSNQPQHF.

CDR3 coding DNA: TGCGCCAGCAGCCAACCGACTGCCTTTGGCGAGCAGTACTTC. Translating gives CASSQPTAFGEQYF. The V gene is TRBV4-1, the J gene TRBJ2-7; D ambiguous. V lost 2 bases to trimming and J lost 6 bases, with 14 bases between them. Germline CDR1 reads MGHRA; CDR2 reads YSYEKL. The CDR3 has 14 residues.

V usage is TRBV29-1 and J usage is TRBJ2-7, with no clear D. Looked up from germline, CDR1 is SQVTM and CDR2 is ANQGSEA. CDR3 size: 13 residues. Deletions cut 0 bases from V and 4 bases from J, with 10 bases between. This CDR3 reads CSVEDRQYYEQYF. The CDR3 bases are TGCAGCGTTGAAGATCGTCAGTATTACGAGCAGTACTTC.

This clone came up once. This chain uses TRBV19 with TRBJ1-2; D ambiguous. The V and J ends lost 5 bases and 8 bases respectively, with 12 bases between them. Germline V gene lookup returns CDR1 LNHDA and CDR2 SQIVND (reference sequence). This CDR3 comprises 12 residues. CDR3 loop: CASSPTGWGYTF. In DNA form, the CDR3 reads TGTGCCAGTAGTCCCACCGGGTGGGGCTACACCTTC.

This clone was picked up a small number of times. This sequence joins TRBV6-1 and TRBJ1-1; D may be TRBD1 (6 bases). Trimming shortened V by 5 bases and J by 6 bases, and 13 bases separated the two germline ends. Germline CDR1 and CDR2: MNHNS and SASEGT. The CDR3 length is 13 residues. This chain's CDR3 is CASSHPGVPEAFF. The CDR3 nucleotides are TGTGCCAGCAGTCATCCAGGGGTTCCTGAAGCTTTCTTT.

The chain uses TRBV6-5 and TRBJ1-1; D remains unclear. The ends were cut back, 5 bases at V and 2 bases at J, with 15 bases in the middle. The CDR3 sequence is 15 residues long. Germline-derived CDR1 and CDR2 are MNHEY and SVGAGI. CDR3 sequence (DNA): TGTGCCAGCAGTGCTACGAAGGCGGGAAACACTGAAGCTTTCTTT. This gives the protein CASSATKAGNTEAFF.

This clone was detected once. The gene calls are TRBV2 and TRBJ2-7, with TRBD2 identical over 9 bases. Germline V gene data show CDR1 as SNHLY and CDR2 as FYNNEI. The CDR3 runs to 13 residues. The V and J ends lost 5 bases and 7 bases, in that order; junction bases with no gene match: 6. Here the CDR3 DNA reads TGTGCCAGCAGTTTGACCAGCGGGAGGGAGCAGTACTTC. Translated: CASSLTSGREQYF.

The chain employs TRBV6-1 and TRBJ1-1, with 8 bases fitting TRBD1. Germline CDR1 and CDR2: MNHNS and SASEGT. This CDR3 spans 15 amino acids. The V segment lost 6 bases and the J segment 5 bases; nucleotides outside the gene matches: 11. The CDR3, as DNA: TGTGCCAGCAGGGGCAGGGGGCTGGGGTTAACTGAAGCTTTCTTT. Translating gives CASRGRGLGLTEAFF.

V and J are TRBV19 and TRBJ1-3; tentative D call: TRBD1 (6 bases). Trimming shortened V by 4 bases and J by 3 bases, and 7 bases separated the two germline ends. Germline CDR1 LNHDA, CDR2 SQIVND (reference sequence). The CDR3 is made up of 13 amino acids. The CDR3 coding sequence is TGTGCCAGTAGTAGGGGGCTTGGAAACACCATATATTTT. Translation gives CASSRGLGNTIYF.

This clone was found a few times. Other nucleotide sequences in the sample specify the same CDR3. CDR3 sequence reads: CASSLDGRATGELFF. Here the CDR3 DNA reads TGTGCCAGCAGCTTAGATGGGAGGGCCACCGGGGAGCTGTTTTTT. This chain links TRBV11-3 with TRBJ2-2; 7 bases line up with TRBD2. This CDR3 region has 15 residues. V dropped 0 bases and J dropped 4; count of bases not matched to a gene: 2. The V gene's germline CDR1 is SGHNT and CDR2 YENEEA.

This chain links TRBV27 with TRBJ2-1; 13 bases agree with TRBD2. The ends lost 2 bases at V and 7 bases at J; junction bases unmatched: 5. There are 16 residues in the CDR3. From germline, CDR1 is MNHEY and CDR2 SMNVEV (reference sequence). CDR3 residues: CASSLILAGGPNEQFF. For the CDR3, the DNA is TGTGCCAGCAGTTTAATACTAGCGGGAGGGCCAAATGAGCAGTTCTTC.

A single count supports this clone. At the DNA level, this CDR3 is encoded by other sequences in the same sample as well. J is TRBJ2-3 and V is TRBV6-5; 13 bases are a match to TRBD2. This CDR3 contains 15 residues. Germline assignment: CDR1 MNHEY and CDR2 SVGAGI. J gave up 7 bases and V 6 bases, and 7 bases lay outside the gene matches. In nucleotides, the CDR3 is TGTGCCAGCAGGCTGACTAGCGGGAGGCTCCATACGCAGTATTTT. Its protein product is CASRLTSGRLHTQYF.

This rearrangement joins TRBV28 to TRBJ1-2; D possibly corresponds to TRBD1 (5 bases). Germline V gives CDR1 MDHEN, CDR2 SYDVKM. Trimming took off 4 bases at V and 4 bases at J, with 16 bases between the two ends. CDR3 length equals 15 residues. Here the CDR3 DNA reads TGTGCCAGCAGTTCGGGGGGTTCTCAAACCTATGGCTACACCTTC. It yields the protein CASSSGGSQTYGYTF.

The chain employs TRBV7-2 and TRBJ2-3; no reliable D call. The length of the CDR3 is 13 residues. Trimming took 5 bases from V and 0 from J, leaving 6 bases between them. Germline CDR1 reads SGHTA; CDR2 reads FQGNSA. The CDR3 DNA follows: TGTGCCAGCAGCCCCTACAGCACAGATACGCAGTATTTT. Translating it yields CASSPYSTDTQYF.

The chain joins TRBV18 to TRBJ2-7; a possible D gene is TRBD1 (6 bases). From germline, CDR1 is KGHSH and CDR2 LQKENI. V was pared by 2 bases and J by 0 bases, with 8 bases between. The CDR3 consists of 14 residues. The CDR3 loop is CASSPGQNSYEQYF. In DNA, the CDR3 is TGTGCCAGCTCACCAGGACAGAACTCCTACGAGCAGTACTTC.

This sequence joins TRBV27 and TRBJ2-7; perhaps TRBD2 as D (6 bases). V lost 8 bases and J 2 bases, leaving 10 bases between the germline ends. Per germline, CDR1 MNHEY and CDR2 SMNVEV (reference sequence). This CDR3 contains 12 residues. CDR3 residues: CASGGDPYEQYF. CDR3 sequence (DNA): TGTGCCAGCGGCGGGGACCCCTACGAGCAGTACTTC.

The chain is built from TRBV28 and TRBJ2-7; possible D gene TRBD2, 5 bases. V lost 4 bases and J 3 bases, leaving 19 bases between the germline ends. CDR1 and CDR2 from the germline V gene are MDHEN and SYDVKM. The CDR3 has 16 residues. Here the CDR3 reads CASSSPRALLLYEQYF. The CDR3 nucleotides read TGTGCCAGCAGTTCCCCGAGGGCGCTACTACTCTACGAGCAGTACTTC.

The chain is built from TRBV28 and TRBJ2-5; TRBD1 matches at 7 bases. Germline V gene sequence: CDR1 MDHEN, CDR2 SYDVKM. The V segment lost 6 bases and the J segment 2 bases; nucleotides outside the gene matches: 9. The CDR3 has 15 residues. CDR3 sequence reads: CASSVAGGPQETQYF. The CDR3 DNA reads as TGTGCCAGCAGCGTCGCAGGGGGTCCACAAGAGACCCAGTACTTC.

V and J are TRBV28 and TRBJ2-7; no clear D. The V gene's germline CDR1 is MDHEN and CDR2 SYDVKM. There are 15 residues in the CDR3. Trimming left V 6 bases short and J 0 bases short, with 15 bases between. Here the CDR3 reads CASRPRIFSSYEQYF. The CDR3 bases are TGTGCCAGCAGACCTCGTATATTTAGCTCCTACGAGCAGTACTTC.

The chain couples TRBV7-2 to TRBJ2-3; D gene uncertain. The CDR3 contains 14 residues. CDR1 and CDR2 (germline): SGHTA, FQGNSA. V was cut by 2 bases and J by 2 bases, with 8 bases left in between. CDR3 sequence: CASSLLRHTDTQYF. CDR3 nucleotides: TGTGCCAGCAGCTTATTGCGGCACACAGATACGCAGTATTTT.

J is TRBJ2-3 and V is TRBV6-6; D perhaps matches TRBD1 (6 bases). Germline assignment: CDR1 MNHNY and CDR2 SVGAGI (reference sequence). The V end lost 6 bases, the J end lost 2 bases, and 15 bases lay between the germline ends. The CDR3 extends over 15 amino acids. The CDR3 loop reads CASRDRGAYTDTQYF. CDR3 coding DNA: TGTGCCAGCAGGGACAGAGGGGCATACACAGATACGCAGTATTTT.